This T cell receptor beta chain was found in a study of regulatory T cells in long-lasting Graves disease. Ten or more counts support this clonotype. According to the study, TCR beta libraries were built with iRepertoire HTBI primers and CDR3-region Arm-PCR. Each CDR3 protein gets one entry after TCRdb re-called the multiplex PCR reads with MiXCR. The sample lists 350,000 to 500,000 distinct CDR3 sequences; under 25% were seen once. The CDR3 runs 14 residues. Germline CDR1 and CDR2: MNHNS and SASEGT. With 7 bases clipped from V and 4 bases from J, the junction kept 10 bases outside the gene matches. The sample's time point: persistent/refractory GD, antithyroid drugs over 5 years with positive TRAb. PBMC-derived RNA was used for the TCR library.

This sequence joins TRBV6-1 and TRBJ2-7; 7 bases match TRBD1. This specimen consisted of peripheral blood mononuclear cells (PBMCs), obtained when the disease was refractory, from a patient treated with antithyroid drugs. This sequence originates from a female donor with Graves disease. The CDR3 loop reads CASTDPDRSYEQYF. CDR3 in DNA: TGTGCCAGCACCGACCCGGACAGGTCGTACGAGCAGTACTTC.